Below, 6 T cell receptor beta chains from the same sample are listed, as sequenced in a study of T cells in women clearing cervical HPV infection. Clones were read by immunoSEQ multiplex PCR, and TCRdb kept only the in-frame ones, dropping some. Reported are 14,000 or so clones; the ten largest clones contain 20%. Input material: blood buffy coat. The receptors shown here come from a woman aged 18 to 75 with a cervical HPV16 infection that either progressed to CIN3+ or cleared (not recorded which).

Of note for this clone: The read stops 3 residues short of the end of the CDR3; the missing end is completed from the germline J gene. V gene TRBV7-9 combines with J gene TRBJ1-2; TRBD1 matches at 9 bases. Germline values: CDR1 SEHNR, CDR2 FQNEAQ (reference sequence). The CDR3 is 13 amino acids. Incomplete CDR3 DNA: TGTGCCAGCAGCGGGGACAGGGCTTACGAC. Its translation is CASSGDRAYD. The CDR3 as a whole reads CASSGDRAYDYTF.

Note on this clone: The read stops 3 residues short of the end of the CDR3; the missing end is completed from the germline J gene. This sequence joins TRBV30 and TRBJ1-4; the D gene is possibly TRBD1 (5 bases). Trimming shortened V by 5 bases and J by 4 bases, and 8 bases separated the two germline ends. CDR1 GTSNPN and CDR2 SVGIG come from the germline V gene (reference sequence). This CDR3 comprises 12 residues. The CDR3: CAWGGDNEKLFF. The covered CDR3 bases are TGTGCCTGGGGGGGGGATAATGAAAAA.

Note on this clone: Sequencing ends 3 residues short of the CDR3 end; the germline J gene provides the rest. The chain joins TRBV4-1 to TRBJ1-4; D gene ambiguous. The germline CDR1 and CDR2 sequences are MGHRA and YSYEKL. Trimming stripped 2 bases from V and 1 base from J, with 8 bases between. There are 15 residues in the CDR3. The CDR3 DNA, read in part, is TGCGCCAGCAGCCAAAGGCAGATAACTAATGAAAAA. Encoded protein: CASSQRQITNEK. The full-length CDR3 reads as CASSQRQITNEKLFF.

In the case of this clone: The CDR3 end lies 3 residues beyond the end of the read and is filled in from the germline J gene. The chain joins TRBV7-9 to TRBJ2-5; D ambiguous. The CDR3 is 13 amino acids. CDR1 is SEHNR, CDR2 FQNEAQ, per germline (reference sequence). V lost 3 bases and J lost 5, with 10 bases in between. The CDR3 here is CASSFYNRETQYF. The DNA read from the CDR3 is TGTGCCAGCAGCTTTTATAATCGGGAGACC.

Concerning this clone: Coverage ceases 3 residues before the CDR3 finishes, and the germline J gene fills in the end. The V call is TRBV12-3 or TRBV12-4, the J call TRBJ1-5; perhaps TRBD1 as D (6 bases). The V and J ends lost 5 bases and 2 bases respectively, with 10 bases between them. CDR3 length: 14 residues. Partial CDR3 DNA: TGTGCCAGCAGTCCTGACAGGCGCAATCAGCCC. Translated: CASSPDRRNQP. The CDR3 as a whole reads CASSPDRRNQPQHF.

With regard to this clone: The read stops 3 residues short of the end of the CDR3; the missing end is completed from the germline J gene. The V gene is TRBV7-2, the J gene TRBJ2-4, with D perhaps matching TRBD2 (5 bases). This CDR3 region has 13 residues. Germline CDR1 reads SGHTA; CDR2 reads FQGNSA. CDR3 sequence: CASSFSGNYGQYF. The part of the CDR3 DNA that was read is TGTGCCAGCAGCTTTTCGGGGAACTATGGT.